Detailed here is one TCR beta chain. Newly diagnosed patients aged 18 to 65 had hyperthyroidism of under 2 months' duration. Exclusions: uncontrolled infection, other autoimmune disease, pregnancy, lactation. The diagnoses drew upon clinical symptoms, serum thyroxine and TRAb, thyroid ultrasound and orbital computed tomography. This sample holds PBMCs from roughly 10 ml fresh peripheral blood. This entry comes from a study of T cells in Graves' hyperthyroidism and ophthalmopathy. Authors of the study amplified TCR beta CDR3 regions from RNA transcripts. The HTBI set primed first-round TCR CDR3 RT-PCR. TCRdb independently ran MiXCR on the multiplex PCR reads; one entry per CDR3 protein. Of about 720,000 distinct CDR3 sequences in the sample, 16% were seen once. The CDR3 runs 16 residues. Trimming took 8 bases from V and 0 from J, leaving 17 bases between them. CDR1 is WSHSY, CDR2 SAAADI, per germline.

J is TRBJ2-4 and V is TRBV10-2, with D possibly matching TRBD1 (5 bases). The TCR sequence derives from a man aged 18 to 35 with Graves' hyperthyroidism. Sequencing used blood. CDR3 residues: CASGTDSDLAKNIQYF. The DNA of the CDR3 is TGCGCCAGCGGAACAGACAGTGATCTAGCCAAAAACATTCAGTACTTC.